Below, 17 T cell receptor beta chains from the same sample are listed, as sequenced in a study of blood T cell repertoires in COVID-19. Profiling relied on immunoSEQ multiplex PCR, and the TCRdb table lists in-frame clones only, not all of them. This table holds 150,000 to 200,000 clones, almost 80% found once. Sequenced input: peripheral blood. These receptors came from a man in his 60s with active or convalescent COVID-19.

Comments on this clone: Other DNA sequences in the same sample also yield this CDR3. The V gene is TRBV18, the J gene TRBJ1-4; the D gene is possibly TRBD1 (6 bases). Trimming pared 3 bases from V and 5 bases from J, leaving 7 bases between. Germline values: CDR1 KGHSH, CDR2 LQKENI. The CDR3 totals 13 residues. DNA for the CDR3: TGTGCCAGCTCACCCACAGGGAATGAAAAACTGTTTTTT. This sequence encodes CASSPTGNEKLFF.

V gene TRBV29-1 combines with J gene TRBJ2-7; no reliable D call. The CDR3 consists of 12 residues. The germline V gene has CDR1 SQVTM and CDR2 ANQGSEA. V was shortened by 4 bases and J by 2 bases, with 9 bases between the two germline ends. In DNA, the CDR3 is TGCAGCGTTGTTGCGCAAGCCTACGAGCAGTACTTC. Its translation is CSVVAQAYEQYF.

The chain employs TRBV7-3 and TRBJ2-3; D might be TRBD1 (6 bases). Germline CDR1 is SGHTA and CDR2 is FQGTGA. Trimming shortened V by 5 bases and J by 2 bases, and 11 bases separated the two germline ends. CDR3 length equals 14 residues. The CDR3 here is CASSRGQITDTQYF. The CDR3, as DNA: TGTGCCAGCAGCCGCGGACAGATCACAGATACGCAGTATTTT.

This clone was counted between two and nine times. The V gene is TRBV4-1, the J gene TRBJ1-5; TRBD1 might be the D (5 bases). The V end lost 0 bases, the J end lost 4 bases, and 10 bases lay between the germline ends. Germline-derived CDR1 and CDR2 are MGHRA and YSYEKL. The CDR3 covers 15 residues. The CDR3 region is CASSQEGRGNQPQHF. In DNA, the CDR3 is TGCGCCAGCAGCCAAGAGGGTAGGGGAAATCAGCCCCAGCATTTT.

The chain employs TRBV21-1 and TRBJ1-4; the table assigns TRBD1, which was not confirmed against the DNA. TRBV21-1 is annotated as a pseudogene. CDR3 length: 13 amino acids. CDR3 sequence reads: CASSLYTGGKLFF. CDR3 coding DNA: TGTGCCAGCAGCTTATATACAGGGGGAAAACTGTTTTTT.

This chain connects TRBV15 to TRBJ2-5, with 8 bases that match TRBD1. V lost 3 bases to trimming and J lost 6 bases; unmatched junction nucleotides: 6. Germline V gene sequence: CDR1 LNHNV, CDR2 YYDKDF (reference sequence). The CDR3 has 14 residues. The CDR3 DNA follows: TGTGCCACCAGCAGTCCGGACAGGGCGCAGACCCAGTACTTC. Its protein is CATSSPDRAQTQYF.

V gene TRBV12-3 or TRBV12-4 combines with J gene TRBJ1-2; possibly TRBD1 for D (6 bases). The CDR3 has 13 residues. Trimming took 6 bases from V and 5 from J, leaving 13 bases between them. CDR3 in amino acids: CASRLDSSYGYTF. CDR3 DNA: TGTGCCAGCAGATTGGACAGTTCTTATGGCTACACCTTC.

V usage is TRBV11-3 and J usage is TRBJ2-3; TRBD2 agrees at 7 bases. CDR3 length equals 15 residues. Germline CDR1 SGHNT, CDR2 YENEEA. The ends lost 5 bases at V and 3 bases at J; junction bases unmatched: 8. The DNA for the CDR3 is TGTGCCAGCAGCCAAGGGGCGGGAGAAACAGATACGCAGTATTTT. Translating it yields CASSQGAGETDTQYF.

This chain joins TRBV28 and TRBJ2-5; TRBD2 matches 8 bases. The CDR3 is made up of 15 amino acids. Germline CDR1 MDHEN, CDR2 SYDVKM. V lost 1 base to trimming and J lost 3 bases; unmatched junction nucleotides: 4. As DNA, the CDR3 is TGTGCCAGCAGTTTATCCGGGAGGGCCGAAGAGACCCAGTACTTC. It encodes CASSLSGRAEETQYF.

The rearrangement uses TRBV5-1 and TRBJ2-3, with TRBD2 matching 10 bases. There are 16 residues in the CDR3. In germline, CDR1 is SGHRS, CDR2 YFSETQ. The ends lost 4 bases at V and 0 bases at J; junction bases unmatched: 5. The CDR3, as DNA: TGCGCCAGCAGCGCTACTAGCGGGGCAAGCACAGATACGCAGTATTTT. Amino acid sequence: CASSATSGASTDTQYF.

This clone was seen ten or more times. The chain joins TRBV18 to TRBJ1-5, with 8 nucleotides matching TRBD1. The trim removed 6 bases at V and 3 bases at J, leaving 13 bases unmatched. The CDR3 runs to 17 residues. Germline loops: CDR1 KGHSH, CDR2 LQKENI. The CDR3 is CASSPTGGDRYNQPQHF. The CDR3 DNA is TGTGCCAGCTCCCCTACAGGGGGGGACAGGTACAATCAGCCCCAGCATTTT.

The V gene is TRBV19, the J gene TRBJ2-1, with TRBD2 matching over 10 bases. The V and J ends lost 9 bases and 0 bases, in that order; junction bases with no gene match: 5. In germline, CDR1 is LNHDA, CDR2 SQIVND (reference sequence). The CDR3 length is 15 residues. CDR3 residues: CASLSSGSSYNEQFF. In DNA, the CDR3 is TGTGCCAGCCTATCTAGCGGGAGCTCCTACAATGAGCAGTTCTTC.

V gene TRBV2 combines with J gene TRBJ1-2; D remains unclear. The CDR3 runs 14 residues. Germline V gene data show CDR1 as SNHLY and CDR2 as FYNNEI. V gave up 0 bases and J gave up 7 bases, with 12 bases separating them. CDR3 coding DNA: TGTGCCAGCAGTGAAGCGGGCCGGAGGAGTGGCTACACCTTC. Protein sequence: CASSEAGRRSGYTF. Full variable domain (remainder filled in from reference TRBV2 and TRBJ1-2): EPEVTQTPSHQVTQMGQEVILRCVPISNHLYFYWYRQILGQKVEFLVSFYNNEISEKSEIFDDQFSVERPDGSNFTLKIRSTKLEDSAMYFCASSEAGRRSGYTFGSGTRLTVV.

This sequence joins TRBV24-1 and TRBJ2-7, with D possibly matching TRBD2 (5 bases). Germline V gene sequence: CDR1 KGHDR, CDR2 SFDVKD. Trimming removed 5 bases from V and 2 bases from J, with 15 bases in between. There are 15 residues in the CDR3. CDR3 amino acids: CATSVWRISAYEQYF. The CDR3 DNA reads as TGTGCCACCAGTGTCTGGAGGATTTCCGCCTACGAGCAGTACTTC.

The chain recombines TRBV5-6 with TRBJ1-6, with unresolved D. The CDR3 is made up of 16 amino acids. The ends were cut back, 6 bases at V and 2 bases at J, with 15 bases in the middle. Germline loops: CDR1 SGHDT, CDR2 YYEEEE. CDR3: CASTLLGLTYNSPLHF. The CDR3 coding sequence is TGTGCCAGCACCCTGCTAGGCCTAACCTATAATTCACCCCTCCACTTT. Combining the CDR3 with reference TRBV5-6 and TRBJ1-6 gives the whole variable domain DAGVTQSPTHLIKTRGQQVTLRCSPKSGHDTVSWYQQALGQGPQFIFQYYEEEERQRGNFPDRFSGHQFPNYSSELNVNALLLGDSALYLCASTLLGLTYNSPLHFGNGTRLTVT.

This chain connects TRBV18 to TRBJ2-3; 11 bases are shared with TRBD2. Germline loops: CDR1 KGHSH, CDR2 LQKENI. Trimming took 5 bases from V and 2 from J; bases not matched to a gene: 6. The CDR3 runs to 16 residues. The CDR3 loop reads CASSAASGRPTDTQYF. CDR3 sequence (DNA): TGTGCCAGCTCAGCGGCTAGCGGGAGGCCCACAGATACGCAGTATTTT.

The V gene is TRBV19, the J gene TRBJ2-1, with D possibly being TRBD2 (6 bases). The V and J ends lost 4 bases and 4 bases respectively, with 11 bases between them. The length of the CDR3 is 14 residues. CDR1 is LNHDA, CDR2 SQIVND, per germline (reference sequence). The CDR3 DNA reads as TGTGCCAGTAGTAGACTAGATGGATACAATGAGCAGTTCTTC. Translation: CASSRLDGYNEQFF. Full variable domain (missing parts from reference TRBV19 and TRBJ2-1): DGGITQSPKYLFRKEGQNVTLSCEQNLNHDAMYWYRQDPGQGLRLIYYSQIVNDFQKGDIAEGYSVSREKKESFPLTVTSAQKNPTAFYLCASSRLDGYNEQFFGPGTRLTVL.